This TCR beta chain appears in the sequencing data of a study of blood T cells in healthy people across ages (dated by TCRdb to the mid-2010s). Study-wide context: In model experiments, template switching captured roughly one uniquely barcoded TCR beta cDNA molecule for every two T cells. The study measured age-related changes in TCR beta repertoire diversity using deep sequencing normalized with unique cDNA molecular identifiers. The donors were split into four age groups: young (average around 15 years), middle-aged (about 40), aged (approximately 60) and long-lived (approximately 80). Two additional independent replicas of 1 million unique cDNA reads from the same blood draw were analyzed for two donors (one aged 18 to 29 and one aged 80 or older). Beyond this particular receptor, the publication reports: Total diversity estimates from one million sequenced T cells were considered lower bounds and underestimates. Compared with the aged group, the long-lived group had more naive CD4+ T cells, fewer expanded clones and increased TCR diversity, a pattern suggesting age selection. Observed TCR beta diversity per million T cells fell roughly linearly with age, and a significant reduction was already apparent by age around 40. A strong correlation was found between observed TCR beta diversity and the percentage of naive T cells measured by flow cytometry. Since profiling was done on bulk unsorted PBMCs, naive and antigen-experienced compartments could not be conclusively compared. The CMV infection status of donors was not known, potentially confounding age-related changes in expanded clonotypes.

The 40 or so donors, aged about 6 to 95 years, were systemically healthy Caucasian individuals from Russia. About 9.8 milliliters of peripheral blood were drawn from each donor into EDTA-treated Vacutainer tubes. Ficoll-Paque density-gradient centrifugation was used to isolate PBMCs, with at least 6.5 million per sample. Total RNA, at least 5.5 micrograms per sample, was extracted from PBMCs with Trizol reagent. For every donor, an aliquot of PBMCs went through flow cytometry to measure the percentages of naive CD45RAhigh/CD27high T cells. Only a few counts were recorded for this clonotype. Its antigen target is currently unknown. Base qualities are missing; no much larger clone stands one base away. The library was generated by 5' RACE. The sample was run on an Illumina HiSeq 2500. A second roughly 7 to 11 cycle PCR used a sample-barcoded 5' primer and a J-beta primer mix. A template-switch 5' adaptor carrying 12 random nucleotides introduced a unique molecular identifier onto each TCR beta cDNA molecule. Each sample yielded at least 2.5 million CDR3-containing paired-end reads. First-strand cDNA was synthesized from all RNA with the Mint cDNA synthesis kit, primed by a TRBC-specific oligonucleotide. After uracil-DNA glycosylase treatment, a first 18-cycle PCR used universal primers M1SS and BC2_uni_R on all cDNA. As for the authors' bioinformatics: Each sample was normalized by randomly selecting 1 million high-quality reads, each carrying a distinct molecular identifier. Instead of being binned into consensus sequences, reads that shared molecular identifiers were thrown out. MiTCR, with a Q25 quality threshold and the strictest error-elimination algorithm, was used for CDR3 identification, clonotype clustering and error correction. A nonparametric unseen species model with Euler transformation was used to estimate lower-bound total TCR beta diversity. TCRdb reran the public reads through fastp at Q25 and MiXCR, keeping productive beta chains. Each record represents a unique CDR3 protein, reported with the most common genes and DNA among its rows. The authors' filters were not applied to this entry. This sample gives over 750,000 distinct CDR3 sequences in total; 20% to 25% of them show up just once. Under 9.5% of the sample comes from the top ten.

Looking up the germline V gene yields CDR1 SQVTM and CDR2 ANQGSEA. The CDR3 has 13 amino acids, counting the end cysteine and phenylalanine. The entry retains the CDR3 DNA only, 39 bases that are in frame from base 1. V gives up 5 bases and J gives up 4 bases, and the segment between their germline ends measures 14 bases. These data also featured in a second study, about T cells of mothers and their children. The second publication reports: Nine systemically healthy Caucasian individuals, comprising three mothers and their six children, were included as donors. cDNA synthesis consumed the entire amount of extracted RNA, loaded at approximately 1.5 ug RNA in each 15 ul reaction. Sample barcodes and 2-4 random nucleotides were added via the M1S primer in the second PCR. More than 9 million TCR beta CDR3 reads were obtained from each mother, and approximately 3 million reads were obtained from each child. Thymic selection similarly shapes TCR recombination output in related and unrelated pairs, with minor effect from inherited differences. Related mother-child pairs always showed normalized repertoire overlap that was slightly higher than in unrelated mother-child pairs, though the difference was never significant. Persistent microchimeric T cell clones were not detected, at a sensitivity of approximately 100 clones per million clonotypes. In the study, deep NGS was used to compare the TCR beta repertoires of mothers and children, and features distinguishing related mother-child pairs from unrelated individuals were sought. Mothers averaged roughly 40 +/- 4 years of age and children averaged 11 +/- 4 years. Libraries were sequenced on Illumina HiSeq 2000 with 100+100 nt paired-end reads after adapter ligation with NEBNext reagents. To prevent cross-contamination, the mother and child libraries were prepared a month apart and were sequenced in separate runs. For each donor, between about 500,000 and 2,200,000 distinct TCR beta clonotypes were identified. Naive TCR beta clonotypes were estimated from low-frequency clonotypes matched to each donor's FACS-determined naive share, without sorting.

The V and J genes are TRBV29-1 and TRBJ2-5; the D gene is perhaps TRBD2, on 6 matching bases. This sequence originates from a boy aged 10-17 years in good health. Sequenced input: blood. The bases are TGCAGCGTTCGAGGGACCGGGAGAGAGACCCAGTACTTC. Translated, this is CSVRGTGRETQYF.